This TCR beta chain is from a study of cytomegalovirus exposure and HLA in healthy donors (dated by TCRdb to the late 2010s). For the wider study: In an earlier analysis of some 550 of the donors, 250 to 300 Gb of sequence data and 100 million or so unique TCR beta sequences from 150 million to 200 million T cells were reported. An early release that covered 500 to 800 HLA-typed donors contained about 300 gigabases of sequencing data and approximately 85 million unique TCR sequences. Of the roughly 400 genotyped donors, around 81% fell in the genetic ancestry cluster associated with self-reported Caucasian donors. The study aimed to test whether cataloging public T cell receptors could reveal signatures of past pathogen exposure. The study used immunosequencing to profile the T cell repertoires of about 670 subjects and linked those repertoires to cytomegalovirus serostatus. A separate validation cohort of roughly 120 different subjects was used in addition to the approximately 670-subject first cohort. To predict cytomegalovirus infection status, the study brought together high-throughput TCR immunosequencing, statistical association of individual TCRs with disease status, and machine learning. A later analysis re-examined previously published TCR beta repertoires from roughly 720 donors and added high-resolution HLA genotyping to investigate patterns of TCR occurrence. The later analysis used no new phenotypic data to find candidate immune exposures, relying instead on TCR beta sequences and their occurrence across donors. An earlier analysis of some 500 of the donors applied high-throughput TCR beta sequencing to assess whether each TCR beta V gene segment acted as functional or pseudogenic. Donor age, sex, ethnicity and CMV serostatus were compiled alongside the repertoire data. A later genetic analysis took genome-wide SNP genotypes for about three fifths of the 666 donors and used that subset as a discovery cohort. Every discovery cohort repertoire had been produced on one sequencing platform. Class I and class II HLA loci were covered by the typing at four-digit resolution. Typing coverage differed by locus: A, B, C, DRB1 and DQB1 were typed in about 629-640 donors, DQA1 in 500 to 550, DPA1 in around 580, and DPB1 in 400 to 490. Roughly 5 DR-DQ haplotypes were handled as single units for association and clustering, since linkage in the cohort was strong. Among 398 genotyped donors of the cohort, an average of roughly 230,000 unique TCR beta nucleotide sequences was sequenced per donor, of which about 18% were non-productive.

General conclusions and limits of the study: HLA typing was unavailable for some donors at each locus, so association tests used only the typed subset. V-gene and J-gene trimming of TCR beta chains was associated with a missense DCLRE1C variant in a later genetic analysis, and the association was replicated in an independent cohort. In both the original and validation cohorts, the classifier was reported to diagnose cytomegalovirus status with high specificity and sensitivity. A cluster of highly shared sequence variants was judged likely to be a technical artifact of the sequencing pipeline. In a later analysis, 15,000 to 20,000 TCR beta sequences were associated with specific HLA alleles at a false discovery rate of 0.05. Assigning TCR associations to individual alleles was difficult when HLA alleles, especially DR and DQ, strongly co-occurred. Most TCR sequences were seen in very few donors, while some public TCRs were found in many individuals. In vitro tests confirmed that a few of the cytomegalovirus-associated TCR beta chains recognize cytomegalovirus antigens. Several of the top co-occurrence clusters appeared to be linked to parvovirus B19, influenza, CMV and Epstein-Barr virus, according to a later analysis. A later genetic analysis reported fewer N-insertions in productive TCRs among donors in an Asian-associated ancestry cluster than the roughly 640-donor mean. In a later analysis, TCR association rates were found to vary across HLA loci, with the most associated TCRs seen for DRB1 alleles and the fewest for HLA-C alleles. According to a later analysis, most CMV-associated TCR beta chains appeared to be HLA-restricted, and the HLA associations seemed to be driven largely by CMV exposure. In an earlier analysis of around 500 of the donors, most TCR beta V segments appeared in productive rearrangements about 90% or about 30% of the time, broadly matching IMGT annotations. In a later analysis, HLA-associated TCR beta chains showed more clonal expansion and lower generation probabilities than non-associated chains that were equally common. A further reported finding was that TCR beta sequences accurately predicted the HLA-A and HLA-B alleles for most subjects in the first cohort. Correlated functional status among segregating V segments might reflect linkage disequilibrium, but an unknown experimental factor could not be ruled out. A total of some 180 TCR beta chains were listed by the study as associated with cytomegalovirus. This cohort had only TCR beta chains sequenced, and the lack of alpha or paired-chain data limited which features could be detected. Sequencing depth was assumed to be roughly uniform across donors in the presence/absence analyses, though that assumption may not hold. For the cohort, immune exposure information was limited to CMV serostatus. The authors suggested that the approach could potentially be extended to other disease states and immunological phenotypes. Because counts were too low, roughly 17 rarely observed V segments, including chromosome 9 orphons, were left out of the earlier analysis of about 620 of the donors. Some IMGT-functional V segments, including TRBV6-2 and TRBV6-3, could not be told apart with the 87-base-pair reads, so those segments were excluded.

With regard to this clone: Its antigen specificity is not known. No much larger clonotype is one base removed from it; base qualities were not supplied.

The germline V gene supplies CDR1 MNHNS and CDR2 SASEGT. The CDR3, cysteine through phenylalanine, is 13 amino acids long. The retained sequence is limited to the CDR3, 39 bases, with the frame set at the first base. Trimming takes 2 bases from V and 4 bases from J, and the germline ends sit 8 bases apart. The cohort consisted of 600 or so healthy bone marrow donors. At the time of sampling, every cohort member was nominally healthy, though immune exposures that went unrecorded were likely present. The donor was CMV seropositive and belonged to the group of more than 250 seropositive cohort members. Every donor gave a peripheral blood sample, and the peripheral blood mononuclear cells from that sample were used for TCR beta sequencing. Genomic DNA was extracted from the blood cell samples with the Qiagen DNeasy Blood Extraction Kit. The protocol used for the library was the immunoSEQ multiplex PCR assay. A mixture of 60 forward primers for TCR Vbeta segments and 13 reverse primers for TCR Jbeta segments was used in the multiplex PCR. A multiplex PCR assay on genomic DNA amplified the CDR3 region of rearranged TCR beta genes. On the Illumina HiSeq System, the amplified TCR beta libraries were sequenced as 87-base-pair reads. The published analysis was carried out like this. Across the 600 to 700 repertoires, a later analysis counted roughly 84 million unique TCR beta chains, around 11 million of which were shared by at least two donors. A nearest-neighbor algorithm error-corrected the raw reads and collapsed the reads into unique sequences, merging closely related sequences to remove PCR and sequencing errors. V, D and J gene segments were assigned by aligning CDR3 sequences to IMGT reference sequences. Each retained sequence needed at least a six-nucleotide match to both a V gene segment and a J gene segment. A rearrangement counted as productive if the CDR3 had no stop codons and remained in frame with V and J, and every other rearrangement counted as non-productive. Following IMGT convention, CDR3 was defined as the stretch from the second conserved V-encoded cysteine up to the conserved J-encoded phenylalanine. Sequences without an unambiguous match to a single V gene segment were excluded from the earlier analysis of over 500 of the donors. An earlier analysis of roughly 590 of the donors called V segments functional above 56.7% productive rearrangements and segregating when the between-donor standard deviation exceeded 5%. A statistical classification framework was developed to diagnose cytomegalovirus status using the catalog of TCR beta chain sequences. In a later analysis, TCR nucleotide sequences were compared against IMGT/GENE-DB human TR gene sequences so that V and J genes could be assigned. A later analysis assigned CDR3 sequences and most-parsimonious VDJ recombination scenarios with the TCRdist pipeline. In a later analysis, each TCR beta chain was defined by its CDR3 amino acid sequence together with its V-gene family, and reads without a unique V-gene family were excluded. To address suspected cross-contamination and a sequencing artifact, a later analysis removed a few hundred highly shared, low-generation-probability nucleotide sequences. For each public chain, a later analysis derived a clonal expansion index from normalized ranks of inferred template counts within each repertoire. In a later analysis, generation probabilities were computed with a VDJ recombination model fitted to out-of-frame rearrangements, and the resulting probabilities were checked against IGoR. A later analysis scored TCR-TCR, TCR-HLA and TCR-CMV co-occurrence with hypergeometric tests, applying a repertoire-size bias correction to TCR pairs. In a later analysis, false discovery rates were estimated by permuting HLA or CMV assignments 20 times. A later analysis grouped co-occurring TCRs with DBSCAN, adding TCRdist sequence similarity when clustering within HLA-allele-positive subsets. Co-occurrence clustering excluded repertoires with fewer than 30,000 or more than 120,000 public chains, plus five with anomalous nucleotide sharing. TCRdb limited this immuneACCESS table to in-frame rearrangements with V and J called. A share of clones is missing; checked studies link under half to unresolved V genes, and the rest is unexplained. D and trimming come from the DNA, and the V and J calls and clone size come from that table. The sample table contains 200,000 to 250,000 clones; only one count was recorded for around 81% of them. Less than 8.5% of the sample lies in the top ten.

This clonotype was sampled from a woman aged 55 to 70 in good health and CMV-seropositive. The sample comprised PBMCs. Here the chain combines TRBV6-1 and TRBJ1-2; TRBD1 might be the D gene, on 6 matching bases. The sequence in DNA is TGTGCCAGCAGTGAATACAGGGCCTATGGCTACACCTTC. Its protein is CASSEYRAYGYTF.